Each of the 15 T cell receptor beta chains below was sequenced from the same sample in a study of blood T cell repertoires in COVID-19. Profiled with immunoSEQ multiplex PCR; TCRdb holds only in-frame clones, not every one. The sample holds over 400,000 clones, 80% to 90% seen once. The material sequenced was PBMCs or T cells enriched from blood (not recorded which). The source of these receptors is a woman aged 60-70 years who had recovered from COVID-19.

The chain links TRBV19 to TRBJ2-3; D not certain. The CDR3 contains 13 residues. V was pared by 8 bases and J by 6 bases, with 15 bases between. Per the germline V gene, CDR1 is LNHDA and CDR2 is SQIVND (reference sequence). CDR3: CASRSGYSDTQYF. The CDR3 DNA reads TGTGCCAGTCGGTCAGGCTATTCGGATACGCAGTATTTT.

The chain combines TRBV30 with TRBJ2-3; the match to TRBD2 covers 9 bases. This CDR3 contains 16 residues. With V trimmed by 0 bases and J by 9 bases, 13 bases remained unmatched. Per germline, CDR1 GTSNPN and CDR2 SVGIG (reference sequence). The CDR3 loop reads CAWSVLWRGGIGTQYF. In DNA form, the CDR3 reads TGTGCCTGGAGTGTACTGTGGCGGGGGGGCATCGGGACGCAGTATTTT.

The genes are TRBV20-1 and TRBJ2-3; D call uncertain. Germline values: CDR1 DFQATT, CDR2 SNEGSKA (reference sequence). V was cut by 3 bases and J by 4 bases, with 11 bases left in between. There are 13 residues in the CDR3. The CDR3 DNA sequence: TGCAGTGCTAGTAATCGCCCAGCAGATACGCAGTATTTT. It translates to CSASNRPADTQYF.

The rearrangement uses TRBV3-1 (or the pseudogene TRBV3-2) and TRBJ1-3, with D maybe TRBD1 (6 bases). Germline loops: CDR1 LGHDT, CDR2 YNNKEL (reference sequence). V lost 7 bases and J 1 base, leaving 11 bases between the germline ends. The CDR3 is 14 residues long. CDR3 coding DNA: TGTGCCAGCAAGGGGGGGGTTTCTGGAAACACCATATATTTT. This encodes CASKGGVSGNTIYF.

The V call is TRBV2, the J call TRBJ2-7; 8 bases are shared with TRBD2. V dropped 6 bases and J dropped 1; count of bases not matched to a gene: 2. The CDR3 spans 13 residues. Per the germline V gene, CDR1 is SNHLY and CDR2 is FYNNEI. For the CDR3, the DNA is TGTGCCAGCAGCGGGGGGGTTTCCTACGAGCAGTACGTC. This gives the protein CASSGGVSYEQYV.

The chain uses TRBV27 and TRBJ2-7; D gene ambiguous. This CDR3 has 13 residues. Germline V CDR1 and CDR2: MNHEY, SMNVEV (reference sequence). CDR3 residues: CASRASSDYEQYF. Here the CDR3 DNA reads TGTGCTTCTCGTGCGTCGAGCGACTACGAGCAGTACTTC.

V and J are TRBV24-1 and TRBJ1-2; D not resolved. The V and J ends lost 4 bases and 5 bases respectively, with 4 bases between them. Per the germline V gene, CDR1 is KGHDR and CDR2 is SFDVKD. This CDR3 is 11 amino acids long. The CDR3 protein is CATSDNYGYTF. DNA of the CDR3: TGTGCCACCAGTGACAATTATGGCTACACCTTC.

The chain has TRBV9 and TRBJ1-2; a weak D match, TRBD1 (6 bases). Per the germline V gene, CDR1 is SGDLS and CDR2 is YYNGEE. The CDR3 consists of 13 residues. V lost 3 bases to trimming and J lost 2 bases, with 8 bases between them. The CDR3 DNA reads as TGTGCCAGCAGCGAAACAGGGAACTATGGCTACACCTTC. Translating gives CASSETGNYGYTF. Filled out from reference TRBV9 and TRBJ1-2, the complete variable domain reads DSGVTQTPKHLITATGQRVTLRCSPRSGDLSVYWYQQSLDQGLQFLIQYYNGEERAKGNILERFSAQQFPDLHSELNLSSLELGDSALYFCASSETGNYGYTFGSGTRLTVV.

V gene TRBV29-1 combines with J gene TRBJ1-1, with D unclear. CDR3 size: 11 residues. Germline CDR1 and CDR2: SQVTM and ANQGSEA. V lost 2 bases to trimming and J lost 1 base, with 2 bases between them. In nucleotides, the CDR3 is TGCAGCGTTGAACAGAACACTGAAGCTTTCTTT. It specifies CSVEQNTEAFF.

J is TRBJ1-5 and V is TRBV4-1, with TRBD1 identical over 8 bases. CDR3 length equals 15 residues. V lost 4 bases and J lost 4; bases outside the gene matches: 6. Per germline, CDR1 MGHRA and CDR2 YSYEKL. The CDR3 protein is CASSPLRGQNQPQHF. The CDR3 DNA reads as TGCGCCAGCAGCCCCCTCAGGGGGCAGAATCAGCCCCAGCATTTT.

In this sample, this clone turned up a few times. The rearrangement joins TRBV6-2 or TRBV6-3 to TRBJ2-3; D ambiguous. CDR3 length equals 13 residues. V gave up 4 bases and J gave up 1 base, with 6 bases separating them. Germline V lookup: CDR1 MNHEY, CDR2 SVGEGT. The chain's CDR3 is CASSSQGTDTQYF. The CDR3 DNA reads as TGTGCCAGCAGTTCCCAGGGCACAGATACGCAGTATTTT.

The rearrangement links TRBV6-6 to TRBJ2-5; 11 bases line up with TRBD2. V was pared by 2 bases and J by 5 bases, with 4 bases of the junction left unmatched. Germline V lookup: CDR1 MNHNY, CDR2 SVGAGI (reference sequence). This CDR3 contains 15 residues. The DNA of the CDR3 is TGTGCCAGCAGTTACGGGACTAGCGGCCAGGAGACCCAGTACTTC. The encoded protein is CASSYGTSGQETQYF.

The CDR3: CASSAPSGGANEQFF. CDR3 DNA: TGTGCCAGCAGTGCTCCTAGCGGGGGGGCGAATGAGCAGTTCTTC. The J gene is TRBJ2-1, the V gene TRBV2; 12 bases match TRBD2. Germline V gene data show CDR1 as SNHLY and CDR2 as FYNNEI. CDR3 length: 15 residues. J gave up 7 bases and V 4 bases, and 5 bases lay outside the gene matches. Full variable domain (outside the CDR3, taken from reference TRBV2 and TRBJ2-1): EPEVTQTPSHQVTQMGQEVILRCVPISNHLYFYWYRQILGQKVEFLVSFYNNEISEKSEIFDDQFSVERPDGSNFTLKIRSTKLEDSAMYFCASSAPSGGANEQFFGPGTRLTVL.

This rearrangement joins TRBV6-6 to TRBJ2-3; 8 nucleotides match TRBD1. Per the germline V gene, CDR1 is MNHNY and CDR2 is SVGAGI (reference sequence). The CDR3 has 14 amino acids. The trim removed 5 bases at V and 3 bases at J, leaving 4 bases unmatched. The CDR3 region is CASSDRGGTDTQYF. CDR3 coding DNA: TGTGCCAGCAGTGACAGGGGTGGGACAGATACGCAGTATTTT.

This sequence joins TRBV2 and TRBJ1-6, with D perhaps matching TRBD1 (6 bases). The germline V gene encodes CDR1 SNHLY and CDR2 FYNNEI. V shed 4 bases and J shed 5 bases, with 9 bases lying between them. This CDR3 region has 14 residues. CDR3 protein: CASSGAGDNSPLHF. CDR3 in DNA: TGTGCCAGCAGTGGGGCAGGGGATAATTCACCCCTCCACTTT.